Listed here are 13 T cell receptor beta chains from one sample, sequenced in a study of control samples from healthy donors and cancer patients. This table comes from immunoSEQ multiplex PCR, and its TCRdb copy is limited to in-frame clones, with some not included. The table has roughly 130,000 clones, 90% seen once. Specimen: blood. The source of these receptors is a man younger than 35 in good health.

The chain has TRBV7-9 and TRBJ2-7; D tentatively reads TRBD1 or TRBD2 (5 bases each). Germline values: CDR1 SEHNR, CDR2 FQNEAQ (reference sequence). CDR3 length: 15 residues. V lost 4 bases to trimming and J lost 4 bases, with 17 bases between them. CDR3 bases: TGTGCCAGCAGCTGGGCCACGGGACCGGATTACGAGCAGTACTTC. Residues: CASSWATGPDYEQYF.

The chain uses TRBV10-1 and TRBJ2-1, with 9 bases that match TRBD2. The germline V gene has CDR1 WNHNN and CDR2 SYGVQD (reference sequence). Trimming at V came to 8 bases and at J to 0 bases, leaving 11 bases not matched to a gene. The CDR3 contains 17 residues. CDR3: CASHGGGAGSSYNEQFF. CDR3 sequence (DNA): TGCGCCAGCCACGGCGGGGGGGCCGGATCCTCCTACAATGAGCAGTTCTTC.

The chain carries TRBV27 and TRBJ2-2; D gene ambiguous. This CDR3 spans 13 amino acids. With 0 bases removed from V and 1 base from J, the gap between germline ends came to 0 bases. Germline assignment: CDR1 MNHEY and CDR2 SMNVEV (reference sequence). The CDR3 nucleotides read TGTGCCAGCAGTTTATCGAACACCGGGGAGCTGTTTTTT. This codes for CASSLSNTGELFF.

The chain uses TRBV7-3 and TRBJ2-1; 9 bases match TRBD1. This CDR3 has 15 amino acids. V was clipped by 3 bases and J by 6 bases; unmatched bases: 6. The V gene's germline CDR1 is SGHTA and CDR2 FQGTGA. The chain's CDR3 is CASSFDRGWSNEQFF. The CDR3 DNA sequence: TGTGCCAGCAGCTTCGACAGGGGGTGGTCCAATGAGCAGTTCTTC.

The chain joins TRBV2 to TRBJ1-4, with no clear D. Trimming stripped 0 bases from V and 4 bases from J, with 9 bases between. CDR3 length: 15 residues. CDR1 is SNHLY, CDR2 FYNNEI, per germline. Here the CDR3 reads CASSEARWRNEKLFF. DNA of the CDR3: TGTGCCAGCAGTGAAGCCCGGTGGCGTAATGAAAAACTGTTTTTT.

The rearrangement links TRBV9 to TRBJ2-1; D may match TRBD1 or TRBD2 (6 bases each). V was clipped by 0 bases and J by 4 bases, with 14 bases between them. Germline values: CDR1 SGDLS, CDR2 YYNGEE. This CDR3 region has 16 residues. CDR3 in amino acids: CASSVEGRGTYNEQFF. The CDR3 DNA is TGTGCCAGCAGCGTAGAGGGACGGGGGACATACAATGAGCAGTTCTTC.

This clone was detected once. The genes are TRBV5-1 and TRBJ2-7, with D hard to call. Trimming shortened V by 0 bases and J by 3 bases, and 10 bases separated the two germline ends. This CDR3 has 14 residues. Germline values: CDR1 SGHRS, CDR2 YFSETQ. CDR3 nucleotide sequence: TGCGCCAGCAGCTTGGCGGACGGGTTCTACGAGCAGTACTTC. Protein product: CASSLADGFYEQYF.

The chain recombines TRBV29-1 with TRBJ2-7, with a possible D match to TRBD2 (5 bases). The CDR3 is made up of 11 amino acids. V shed 5 bases and J shed 5 bases, with 10 bases lying between them. The germline V gene has CDR1 SQVTM and CDR2 ANQGSEA. Here the CDR3 DNA reads TGCAGCGTTTTAACCGGGGACGAGCAGTACGTC. Protein: CSVLTGDEQYV.

This clone was recorded once. The CDR3 spells CASSEPGQTSPGEQYF. The CDR3, as DNA: TGTGCCAGCAGTGAACCGGGACAGACCTCCCCGGGCGAGCAGTACTTC. The chain carries TRBV6-1 and TRBJ2-7; 7 positions match TRBD1. Unmatched junction bases numbered 13, after V lost 2 bases and J lost 6 bases. Germline lookup yields CDR1 MNHNS and CDR2 SASEGT. The CDR3 is made up of 16 amino acids.

The chain is built from TRBV12-1 and TRBJ2-5; TRBD1, the D gene given by the table, was not confirmed from the DNA. TRBV12-1 is reported as a pseudogene. The CDR3 is made up of 18 amino acids. CDR3 in DNA: TGTGCCAGCAGCTCGTTCGACAGGGGGTTAGAGTACCAAGAGACCCAGTACTTC. Translated, it gives CASSSFDRGLEYQETQYF.

The chain joins TRBV7-9 to TRBJ2-4; the D gene is possibly TRBD2 (6 bases). The V end was cut by 3 bases, the J end by 0 bases, with 9 bases between. The CDR3 extends over 15 amino acids. Germline lookup yields CDR1 SEHNR and CDR2 FQNEAQ (reference sequence). The CDR3 here is CASSLGGLAKNIQYF. The DNA of the CDR3 is TGTGCCAGCAGCTTGGGGGGTTTAGCCAAAAACATTCAGTACTTC. The full variable domain, completed using reference TRBV7-9 and TRBJ2-4, is DTGVSQNPRHKITKRGQNVTFRCDPISEHNRLYWYRQTLGQGPEFLTYFQNEAQLEKSRLLSDRFSAERPKGSFSTLEIQRTEQGDSAMYLCASSLGGLAKNIQYFGAGTRLSVL.

This rearrangement joins TRBV25-1 to TRBJ1-3, with a tentative D call TRBD1 (5 bases). The CDR3 extends over 14 amino acids. Germline CDR1 reads MGHDK; CDR2 reads SYGVNS. V lost 2 bases and J lost 0, with 5 bases in between. The CDR3 DNA follows: TGTGCCAGCAGTGAAGGGGCCTCTGGAAACACCATATATTTT. Its protein product is CASSEGASGNTIYF.

The chain combines TRBV5-6 with TRBJ1-2, with D hard to call. Trimming pared 4 bases from V and 4 bases from J, leaving 11 bases between. Germline V gives CDR1 SGHDT, CDR2 YYEEEE. CDR3 length: 13 amino acids. The CDR3 region is CASSLRDTYGYTF. The DNA for the CDR3 is TGTGCCAGCAGCCTCCGGGATACCTATGGCTACACCTTC.